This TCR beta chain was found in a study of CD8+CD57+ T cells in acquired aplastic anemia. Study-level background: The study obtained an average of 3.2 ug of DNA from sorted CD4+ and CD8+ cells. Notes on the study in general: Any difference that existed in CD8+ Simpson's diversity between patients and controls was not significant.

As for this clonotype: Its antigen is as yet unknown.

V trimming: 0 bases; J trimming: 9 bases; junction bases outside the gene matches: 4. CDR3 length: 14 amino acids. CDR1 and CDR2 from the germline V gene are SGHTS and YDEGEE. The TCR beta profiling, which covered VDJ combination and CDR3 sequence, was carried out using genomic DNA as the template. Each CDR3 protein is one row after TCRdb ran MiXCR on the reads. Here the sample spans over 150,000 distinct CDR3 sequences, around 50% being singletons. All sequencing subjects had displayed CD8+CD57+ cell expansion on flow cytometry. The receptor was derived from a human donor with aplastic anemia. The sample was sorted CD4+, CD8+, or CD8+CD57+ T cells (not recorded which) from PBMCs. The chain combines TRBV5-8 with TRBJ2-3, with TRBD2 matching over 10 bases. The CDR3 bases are TGTGCCAGCAGCTTGGTTCTAGCGGGAGCGACGCAGTATTTT. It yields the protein CASSLVLAGATQYF.